Shown below are 29 T cell receptor beta chains from a single sample sequenced in a study of T-cell memory formation after mild COVID-19. One entry per CDR3 protein results from TCRdb running MiXCR on the 5' RACE reads. Of more than 450,000 distinct CDR3 sequences listed, about a sixth were seen once; the top ten hold about 11%. The sequencing input was PBMCs or a T cell subset sorted from them (not recorded which). Receptor source: an adult woman who had mild COVID-19 (a few samples of this study predate the infection). Cell type and time point are not known.

The chain couples TRBV7-2 to TRBJ1-1, with 8 bases that match TRBD1. In germline, CDR1 is SGHTA, CDR2 FQGNSA. J lost 5 bases, V lost 4 bases, and 9 bases had no gene match. This CDR3 comprises 15 residues. CDR3 bases: TGTGCCAGCAGCTCAGGGGGCGCGGCTCGGACTGAAGCTTTCTTT. Its protein product is CASSSGGAARTEAFF. The complete variable domain, with remaining parts taken from reference TRBV7-2 and TRBJ1-1, reads GAGVSQSPSNKVTEKGKDVELRCDPISGHTALYWYRQSLGQGLEFLIYFQGNSAPDKSGLPSDRFSAERTGGSVSTLTIQRTQQEDSAVYLCASSSGGAARTEAFFGQGTRLTVV.

This clonotype came up many times. The chain uses TRBV7-9 and TRBJ2-3, with 12 bases identical to TRBD2. Germline loops: CDR1 SEHNR, CDR2 FQNEAQ (reference sequence). The V gene end was trimmed by 3 bases and the J gene end by 6 bases; junction bases not matched to a gene: 10. The CDR3 consists of 17 residues. The CDR3 protein is CASSFGLAGRNVDTQYF. CDR3 bases: TGTGCCAGCAGCTTCGGACTAGCGGGGAGGAATGTGGATACGCAGTATTTT.

This clonotype came up a few times. Likely a read error: the CDR3 ends without its conserved phenylalanine or tryptophan. No DNA is shown, since the ends of the CDR3 on it are uncertain; the CDR3 is the one TCRdb lists. The chain employs TRBV9 and TRBJ1-2; TRBD1 was called by the table and not checked on the DNA. Germline CDR1 SGDLS, CDR2 YYNGEE. The CDR3 contains 11 residues when both ends are counted. The CDR3 reads CASSVDGAPDY.

This clonotype turned up a few times. The V gene is TRBV7-2, the J gene TRBJ1-6; no firm D call. Germline V gives CDR1 SGHTA, CDR2 FQGNSA. Trimming took off 3 bases at V and 9 bases at J, with 6 bases between the two ends. This CDR3 has 12 amino acids. CDR3 DNA: TGTGCCAGCAGCTTTGGTTTTTCACCCCTCCACTTT. Translated: CASSFGFSPLHF.

This clonotype was counted between two and nine times. This chain connects TRBV5-1 to TRBJ2-3, with D possibly matching TRBD1 (5 bases). The ends were cut back, 2 bases at V and 3 bases at J, with 10 bases in the middle. This CDR3 is built from 14 residues. Looked up from germline, CDR1 is SGHRS and CDR2 is YFSETQ. In DNA, the CDR3 is TGCGCCAGCAGCTTCTTACAGGTGACAGATACGCAGTATTTT. Residues: CASSFLQVTDTQYF. The full variable domain, rest sourced from reference TRBV5-1 and TRBJ2-3, is KAGVTQTPRYLIKTRGQQVTLSCSPISGHRSVSWYQQTPGQGLQFLFEYFSETQRNKGNFPGRFSGRQFSNSRSEMNVSTLELGDSALYLCASSFLQVTDTQYFGPGTRLTVL.

The chain links TRBV3-1 to TRBJ2-1, with 7 bases aligning to TRBD2. The CDR3 has 14 residues. Per the germline V gene, CDR1 is LGHDT and CDR2 is YNNKEL (reference sequence). With 4 bases clipped from V and 8 bases from J, the junction kept 8 bases outside the gene matches. The DNA for the CDR3 is TGTGCCAGCAGCCGTGCGAGCGGGAAGTATGAGCAGTTCTTC. The encoded protein is CASSRASGKYEQFF.

The chain recombines TRBV4-1 with TRBJ2-7; 10 nucleotides align to TRBD2. With 1 base clipped from V and 9 bases from J, the junction kept 9 bases outside the gene matches. The CDR3 is 15 amino acids. CDR1 and CDR2 from the germline V gene are MGHRA and YSYEKL. CDR3 coding DNA: TGCGCCAGCAGCCAAGCGGCTAGCGGGAGTTCGGTGCAGTACTTC. It specifies CASSQAASGSSVQYF.

As DNA, the CDR3 is TGTGCCAGCAGAACGGACAGGGCGGGGGGCTACACCTTC. This translates into CASRTDRAGGYTF. The chain uses TRBV6-5 and TRBJ1-2, with TRBD1 matching 8 bases. V was clipped by 6 bases and J by 8 bases; unmatched bases: 8. Germline assignment: CDR1 MNHEY and CDR2 SVGAGI. There are 13 residues in the CDR3.

This clonotype was picked up many times. The genes are TRBV7-2 and TRBJ2-3, with TRBD2 matching over 7 bases. V gave up 4 bases and J gave up 1 base; unmatched junction bases: 5. There are 15 residues in the CDR3. Germline CDR1 reads SGHTA; CDR2 reads FQGNSA. The DNA of the CDR3 is TGTGCCAGCAGCTGGGGAGGGGTTGGCACAGATACGCAGTATTTT. This gives the protein CASSWGGVGTDTQYF.

This clonotype was detected a few times. The gene calls are TRBV5-4 and TRBJ2-1; TRBD2 matches at 12 bases. The J segment lost 5 bases and the V segment lost 2 bases, leaving 5 bases of the junction unmatched. This CDR3 has 16 residues. Germline assignment: CDR1 SGHNT and CDR2 YYREEE (reference sequence). The chain's CDR3 is CASSFPRLAGDNEQFF. Written as DNA, the CDR3 is TGTGCCAGCAGCTTCCCTAGACTAGCGGGGGACAATGAGCAGTTCTTC.

V and J are TRBV3-1 and TRBJ2-1; D tentatively fits TRBD1 or TRBD2 (6 bases each). This CDR3 region has 16 residues. Trimming shortened V by 0 bases and J by 6 bases, and 15 bases separated the two germline ends. Germline values: CDR1 LGHDT, CDR2 YNNKEL (reference sequence). CDR3 bases: TGTGCCAGCAGCCAAGAGTGGGGGGCGTGGGGCAATGAGCAGTTCTTC. Protein: CASSQEWGAWGNEQFF.

This clonotype has a handful of counts. The chain joins TRBV11-2 to TRBJ2-7, with 7 bases lining up with TRBD1. V was clipped by 4 bases and J by 3 bases; unmatched bases: 6. There are 14 residues in the CDR3. Germline V gene data show CDR1 as SGHAT and CDR2 as FQNNGV. The CDR3 protein is CASSSDRDHYEQYF. CDR3 DNA sequence: TGTGCCAGCAGCTCAGACAGGGATCACTACGAGCAGTACTTC. Supplemented by reference TRBV11-2 and TRBJ2-7, the full variable domain reads EAGVAQSPRYKIIEKRQSVAFWCNPISGHATLYWYQQILGQGPKLLIQFQNNGVVDDSQLPKDRFSAERLKGVDSTLKIQPAKLEDSAVYLCASSSDRDHYEQYFGPGTRLTVT.

This sequence joins TRBV11-1 and TRBJ2-3, with D unresolved. Germline values: CDR1 SGHAT, CDR2 FQDESV (reference sequence). The CDR3 loop spans 13 amino acids. The V end lost 7 bases, the J end lost 6 bases, and 14 bases lay between the germline ends. Here the CDR3 DNA reads TGTGCCAGCAACCCGCCGCTAGTTGATACGCAGTATTTT. It specifies CASNPPLVDTQYF.

The V gene is TRBV20-1, the J gene TRBJ1-3; weak D call: TRBD1 (6 bases). Trimming took off 5 bases at V and 4 bases at J, with 18 bases between the two ends. The V gene's germline CDR1 is DFQATT and CDR2 SNEGSKA (reference sequence). The CDR3 length is 15 residues. This CDR3 reads CSAPKRQGRGNTIYF. CDR3 coding DNA: TGCAGTGCTCCCAAGCGGCAGGGGAGAGGAAACACCATATATTTT.

This clonotype was seen at least ten times. This sequence joins TRBV10-3 and TRBJ1-1, with D possibly matching TRBD1 (5 bases). There are 15 residues in the CDR3. Looked up from germline, CDR1 is ENHRY and CDR2 is SYGVKD. Trimming shortened V by 6 bases and J by 2 bases, and 16 bases separated the two germline ends. The CDR3 DNA follows: TGTGCCATCAGCACCCCGGGGCGCCGAAACACTGAAGCTTTCTTT. This codes for CAISTPGRRNTEAFF.

V gene TRBV11-2 combines with J gene TRBJ1-2; no firm D call. V was trimmed by 4 bases and J by 4 bases, leaving 7 bases between them. The CDR3 spans 12 residues. CDR1 SGHAT and CDR2 FQNNGV come from the germline V gene. CDR3 in DNA: TGTGCCAGCAGCTCAAGGGTCTATGGCTACACCTTC. Protein product: CASSSRVYGYTF.

This clonotype showed up just a few times. The J gene is TRBJ2-1, the V gene TRBV4-3; 12 nucleotides match TRBD2. Unmatched junction bases numbered 7, after V lost 4 bases and J lost 6 bases. Germline V CDR1 and CDR2: LGHNA, YSLEER. The CDR3 loop spans 16 amino acids. The DNA for the CDR3 is TGCGCCAGCAGCCGACTAGCGGGAGACGGGGCCAATGAGCAGTTCTTC. Protein: CASSRLAGDGANEQFF.

The sample holds a few counts of this clonotype. The chain links TRBV7-9 to TRBJ2-5; D ambiguous. The CDR3 contains 17 residues. Between the trimmed V and J ends, which lost 4 bases and 1 base, there was a span of 19 bases. Germline V gene sequence: CDR1 SEHNR, CDR2 FQNEAQ (reference sequence). The CDR3 nucleotides read TGTGCCAGCAGCTCCCCGTTGATCGGGCTTTCCCAAGAGACCCAGTACTTC. Translation gives CASSSPLIGLSQETQYF.

This clonotype was detected a few times. The chain carries TRBV12-3 or TRBV12-4 and TRBJ1-1; D possibly corresponds to TRBD1 (6 bases). The CDR3 is 14 residues long. Between the trimmed V and J ends, which lost 7 bases and 6 bases, there was a span of 18 bases. CDR3 loop: CASTTSGVGAEAFF. The CDR3 coding sequence is TGTGCCAGCACCACCTCAGGGGTGGGGGCTGAAGCTTTCTTT.

The table lists this clonotype with many counts. V usage is TRBV5-1 and J usage is TRBJ2-7, with 8 bases matching TRBD2. Trimming took 4 bases from V and 0 from J; bases not matched to a gene: 9. Germline V gene sequence: CDR1 SGHRS, CDR2 YFSETQ. The CDR3 extends over 16 amino acids. This CDR3 is CASSVTTSGSSYEQYF. The CDR3 coding sequence is TGCGCCAGCAGCGTCACAACTAGCGGAAGCTCCTACGAGCAGTACTTC.

This clonotype was observed once. The genes are TRBV6-2 or TRBV6-3 and TRBJ2-3; D ambiguous. The CDR3 has 15 residues. Trimming pared 0 bases from V and 0 bases from J, leaving 7 bases between. The germline V gene encodes CDR1 MNHEY and CDR2 SVGEGT. CDR3 amino acids: CASSYSIGSTDTQYF. For the CDR3, the DNA is TGTGCCAGCAGTTACTCGATTGGGAGCACAGATACGCAGTATTTT.

In its sample, this clonotype was seen a few times. The chain combines TRBV12-5 with TRBJ1-3, with D possibly matching TRBD1 (6 bases). Trimming took 5 bases from V and 1 from J, leaving 9 bases between them. The CDR3 length is 14 residues. CDR1 LGHNT and CDR2 FRNRAP come from the germline V gene. The CDR3, as DNA: TGTGCTAGTGGTCGTACAGGGTCTGGAAACACCATATATTTT. It codes for CASGRTGSGNTIYF.

In this sample, this clonotype turned up a few times. The chain combines TRBV4-2 with TRBJ2-2; 9 nucleotides line up with TRBD1. V trimming: 1 base; J trimming: 4 bases; junction bases outside the gene matches: 10. Germline assignment: CDR1 LGHNA and CDR2 YNFKEQ. The CDR3 is 18 amino acids. The CDR3 reads CASSQGWIRDRVTGELFF. CDR3 bases: TGTGCCAGCAGCCAAGGCTGGATCCGGGACAGGGTCACCGGGGAGCTGTTTTTT.

This clonotype was seen a few times. This chain joins TRBV6-5 and TRBJ2-7, with D perhaps matching TRBD2 (5 bases). The CDR3 extends over 14 amino acids. V gave up 5 bases and J gave up 0 bases, with 11 bases separating them. Germline CDR1 reads MNHEY; CDR2 reads SVGAGI. CDR3 protein: CASSGEGFSYEQYF. As DNA, the CDR3 is TGTGCCAGCAGTGGTGAGGGATTCTCCTACGAGCAGTACTTC.

The table lists this clonotype with a few counts. The genes are TRBV7-8 and TRBJ2-2; unclear D gene. Germline loops: CDR1 SGHVS, CDR2 FQNEAQ. The germline V and J ends were trimmed by 7 bases and 5 bases, with 5 bases remaining between them. The CDR3 has 11 residues. The CDR3 is CASTRTGELFF. The CDR3 DNA follows: TGTGCCAGCACCCGGACCGGGGAGCTGTTTTTT. The variable domain in full, completed from reference TRBV7-8 and TRBJ2-2, reads GAGVSQSPRYKVAKRGQDVALRCDPISGHVSLFWYQQALGQGPEFLTYFQNEAQLDKSGLPSDRFFAERPEGSVSTLKIQRTQQEDSAVYLCASTRTGELFFGEGSRLTVL.

V and J are TRBV7-9 and TRBJ2-2; maybe TRBD2 (6 bases). Trimming shortened V by 1 base and J by 0 bases, and 6 bases separated the two germline ends. Germline V gene lookup returns CDR1 SEHNR and CDR2 FQNEAQ (reference sequence). The CDR3 has 15 residues. The CDR3: CASSLVAANTGELFF. DNA for the CDR3: TGTGCCAGCAGCTTAGTAGCGGCGAACACCGGGGAGCTGTTTTTT.

A few counts support this clonotype. The rearrangement links TRBV10-3 to TRBJ1-1; D is unclear. V was trimmed by 0 bases and J by 10 bases, leaving 12 bases between them. This CDR3 has 13 residues. Germline CDR1 ENHRY, CDR2 SYGVKD. CDR3 amino acids: CAISESIRARAFF. Here the CDR3 DNA reads TGTGCCATCAGTGAGTCTATTCGGGCGCGAGCTTTCTTT.

To note about this clonotype: The junction departs from the called germline gene at one end, perhaps through a read error. The CDR3 coding sequence is TGTGCCAGCAGCTTAGGCCTTCGCGGCGCCGTGTCCTTC. Translated: CASSLGLRGAVSF. The rearrangement uses TRBV13 and TRBJ2-5; D gene uncertain. This CDR3 is built from 13 residues. Per the germline V gene, CDR1 is PRHDT and CDR2 is FYEKMQ (reference sequence).

The CDR3 is CASSWGRANYGYTF. DNA for the CDR3: TGTGCCAGCAGCTGGGGGAGAGCTAACTATGGCTACACCTTC. The genes are TRBV6-5 and TRBJ1-2; D is possibly TRBD1 (5 bases). Germline lookup yields CDR1 MNHEY and CDR2 SVGAGI. With 6 bases removed from V and 0 bases from J, the gap between germline ends came to 11 bases. The CDR3 extends over 14 amino acids.